This T cell receptor (beta chain) emerged from a study of monozygotic twins with inflammatory bowel disease. General study findings and limits: For repertoire similarity, concordant twins did not differ from discordant twins, possibly because power was limited.

About this clonotype: The antigen is unknown.

No DNA is given; TCRdb re-called the 5' RACE reads and lists each CDR3 protein once. The sample has approximately 160,000 distinct CDR3 sequences. From germline, CDR1 is SGHNT and CDR2 YYREEE (reference sequence). This CDR3 region has 14 residues. The specimen sequenced was blood. The TCR originated in a human donor with ulcerative colitis or Crohn's disease, or a healthy co-twin of an affected twin (not recorded which). The chain links TRBV5-4 to TRBJ1-2; the D call of TRBD1 rests on TCRdb alone, since no DNA is present to check it. CDR3 loop: CASSLVPGDPGYTF.